The clone carrying this T cell receptor beta chain appeared many times. This specimen belongs to a study of T cells in Graves' hyperthyroidism and ophthalmopathy. Germline lookup yields CDR1 MDHEN and CDR2 SYDVKM. The CDR3 consists of 13 residues. V was pared by 6 bases and J by 8 bases, with 11 bases between. Regions amplified from RNA transcripts were the TCR beta CDR3 regions. A set of HTBI primers served as the primers for a first-round RT-PCR of the TCR CDR3. TCRdb re-called the multiplex PCR reads with MiXCR, one entry per CDR3 protein. This table has about 360,000 distinct CDR3 sequences, approximately 20% appearing once.

The TCR originated in a woman between 18 and 30 years old with Graves' hyperthyroidism. J is TRBJ1-6 and V is TRBV28; the D is unclear. The sequencing sample was made of blood. The CDR3 is CASRNGIYSPLHF. CDR3 in DNA: TGTGCCAGCAGGAACGGAATCTATTCACCCCTCCACTTT.